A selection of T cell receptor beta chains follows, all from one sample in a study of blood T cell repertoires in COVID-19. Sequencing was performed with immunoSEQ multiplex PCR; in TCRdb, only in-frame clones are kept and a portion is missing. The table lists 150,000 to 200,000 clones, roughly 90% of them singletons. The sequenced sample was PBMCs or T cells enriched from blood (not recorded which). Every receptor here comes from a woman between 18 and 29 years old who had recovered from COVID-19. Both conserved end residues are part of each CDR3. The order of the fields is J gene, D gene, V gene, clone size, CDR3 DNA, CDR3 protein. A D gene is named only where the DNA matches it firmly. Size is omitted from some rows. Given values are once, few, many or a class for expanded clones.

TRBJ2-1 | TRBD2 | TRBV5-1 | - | TGCGCCAGCAGCTTGGTCGCGGGAGAGGTGAATGAGCAGTTCTTC | CASSLVAGEVNEQFF
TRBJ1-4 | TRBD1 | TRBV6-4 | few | TGTGCCAGCAGTGAAGGGGGCGCGTATGGTAATGAAAAACTGTTTTTT | CASSEGGAYGNEKLFF
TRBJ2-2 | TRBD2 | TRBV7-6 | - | TGTGCCAGCAGCTTAGATGCTAGCGGGCGCGCCGGGGAGCTGTTTTTT | CASSLDASGRAGELFF
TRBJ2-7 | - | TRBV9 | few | TGTGCCAGCAGCGACGGGACACCCTACGAGCAGTACTTC | CASSDGTPYEQYF
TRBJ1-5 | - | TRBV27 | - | TGTGCCAGCAGCGCCACAGGGCTTTATCAGCCCCAGCATTTT | CASSATGLYQPQHF
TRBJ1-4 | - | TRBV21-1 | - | TGTGCCAGCAGCCCAAAGGCCGGACAGGGGTATGAAAAACTGTTTTTT | CASSPKAGQGYEKLFF
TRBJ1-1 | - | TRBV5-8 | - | TGTGCCAGCACCCCTGCGGGGGGTTTGAACACTGAAGCTTTCTTT | CASTPAGGLNTEAFF
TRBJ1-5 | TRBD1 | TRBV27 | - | TGTGCCAGCAGCTTTACAGGGGGTTCTGGGCCCCAGCATTTT | CASSFTGGSGPQHF
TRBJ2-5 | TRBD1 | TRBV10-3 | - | TGTGCCATCAGCCGCGACAGGGTAGAGACCCAGTACTTC | CAISRDRVETQYF
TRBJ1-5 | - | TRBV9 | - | TGTGCCAGCAGCGTAGATAGCGGGTTGGATAGCAATCAGCCCCAGCATTTT | CASSVDSGLDSNQPQHF
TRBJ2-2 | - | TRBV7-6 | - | TGTGCCAGCAGCTTACTACAGACCGGGGAGCTGTTTTTT | CASSLLQTGELFF
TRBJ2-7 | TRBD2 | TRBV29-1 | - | TGCAGCGTTGAAGTGCTAGCGGGAGGCTCGAGCTCCTACGAGCAGTACTTC | CSVEVLAGGSSSYEQYF
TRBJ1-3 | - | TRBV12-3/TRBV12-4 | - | TGTGCCAGCAGTCGGCGGCCCGGAAACACCATATATTTT | CASSRRPGNTIYF
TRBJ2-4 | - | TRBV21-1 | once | TGTGCCAGCATGAAGACAGGGTCGAGAAACATTCAGTACTTC | CASMKTGSRNIQYF
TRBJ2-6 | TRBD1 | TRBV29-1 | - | TGCAGCGTGGCAGGGACAGGGGGCTCTGGGGCCAACGTCCTGACTTTC | CSVAGTGGSGANVLTF
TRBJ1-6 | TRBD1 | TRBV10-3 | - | TGTGCCATCAGTGTTGACAGGGATAATTCACCCCTCCACTTT | CAISVDRDNSPLHF
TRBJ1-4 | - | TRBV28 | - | TGTGCCAGCAGTGACTCGGGGATAGTTGAAAAACTGTTTTTT | CASSDSGIVEKLFF
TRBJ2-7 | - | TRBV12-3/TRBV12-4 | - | TGTGCCAGCAGTTCGCGGTCACTTTACGAGCAGTACTTC | CASSSRSLYEQYF
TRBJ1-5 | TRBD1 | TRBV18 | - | TGTGCCAGCTCACGCGAGGGGGCTTGGGATCAGCCCCAGCATTTT | CASSREGAWDQPQHF
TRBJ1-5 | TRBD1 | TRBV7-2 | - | TGTGCCAGCAGCTTAGATGGGACAGGTCCTCAGCCCCAGCATTTT | CASSLDGTGPQPQHF
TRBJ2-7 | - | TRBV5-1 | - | TGCGCCAGCAGCTTGGGGGAGTTTCCCGCCTACGAGCAGTACTTC | CASSLGEFPAYEQYF
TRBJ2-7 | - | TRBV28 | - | TGTGCCAGCAGTCCGCCGGGCCTATCCCGAGGGGAGCAGTACTTC | CASSPPGLSRGEQYF
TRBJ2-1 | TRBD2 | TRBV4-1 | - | TGCGCCAGCAGCCAGGCTAGCGGCACTAACCGGAATGAGCAGTTCTTC | CASSQASGTNRNEQFF
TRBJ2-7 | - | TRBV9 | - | TGTGCCAGCAGCGTAGGGACTAATTACGAGCAGTACTTC | CASSVGTNYEQYF
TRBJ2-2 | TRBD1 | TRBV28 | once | TGTGCCAGCAGTGGGTGGGGGACAGCGAACACCGGGGAGCTGTTTTTT | CASSGWGTANTGELFF
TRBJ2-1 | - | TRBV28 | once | TGTGCCAGCGGCCTTAGCGGACCGCTACGGAATGAGCAGTTCTTC | CASGLSGPLRNEQFF
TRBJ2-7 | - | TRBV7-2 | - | TGTGCCAGCAGCTTACATGGCAGAACAGCCTACGAGCAGTACTTC | CASSLHGRTAYEQYF
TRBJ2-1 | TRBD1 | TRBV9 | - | TGTGCCAGCAGCGTAGTCGGGACAGGGGGCGTCGATGAGCAGTTCTTC | CASSVVGTGGVDEQFF
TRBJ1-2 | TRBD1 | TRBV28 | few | TGTGCCAGCAGTTGGGGGACAGGTCCCTATGGCTACACCTTC | CASSWGTGPYGYTF
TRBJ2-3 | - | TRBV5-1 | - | TGCGCCAGCAGCCCCCCAGGTGCCCCGAGCGGGCGCACAGATACGCAGTATTTT | CASSPPGAPSGRTDTQYF